The clone carrying this T cell receptor (beta chain) was observed a handful of times. Antigen: not known. It was with 60 Vbeta and 13 Jbeta primers that the PCR ran. The data were produced by immunoSEQ multiplex PCR, yet TCRdb's version contains in-frame clones alone and is incomplete. This table holds 35,000 to 40,000 clones, roughly 64% found once. This entry is derived from a study of cytomegalovirus exposure and HLA in healthy donors. Overall study context: A prior analysis found 117 million unique TCR beta sequences from some 200 million T cells. A preliminary data release comprised 80 million or so unique TCRs obtained from HLA-typed donors. Findings and limits, study-wide: There were approximately 150 TCR beta chains listed as cytomegalovirus-associated.

Despite likely unrecorded immune exposures, the donors were nominally healthy at the time of sampling. V lost 1 base and J 2 bases, leaving 9 bases between the germline ends. The CDR3 has 14 amino acids. The germline CDR1 and CDR2 sequences are SGHRS and YFSETQ. This clonotype was sampled from a man aged 50 to 60 in good health and CMV-seropositive. Sequencing was carried out using PBMCs. V usage is TRBV5-1 and J usage is TRBJ2-5; D gene ambiguous. The CDR3 protein is CASSLYRLQETQYF. In nucleotides, the CDR3 is TGCGCCAGCAGCTTGTACAGATTGCAAGAGACCCAGTACTTC.